This T cell receptor (beta chain) was identified during a study of blood T cell repertoires in COVID-19. Method: immunoSEQ multiplex PCR; TCRdb's copy keeps in-frame clones and lacks some. The data contain 19,000 or so clones, approximately 83% of them seen just once; the ten biggest clones take up more than 5.5%. Material: peripheral blood. This receptor was taken from a human donor in a cohort sampled during active COVID-19.

For the CDR3, the DNA is TGTGCCAGCAGCGGGACAGGTCCTTCAGATACGCAGTATTTT. Translation gives CASSGTGPSDTQYF. V gene TRBV28 combines with J gene TRBJ2-3, with 8 bases matching TRBD1. Germline CDR1 reads MDHEN; CDR2 reads SYDVKM. Unmatched junction bases numbered 6, after V lost 6 bases and J lost 4 bases. The CDR3 consists of 14 residues.